This is a list of T cell receptor beta chains from one sample in a study of shared clonotypes between healthy human individuals. Clones were read by immunoSEQ multiplex PCR, and TCRdb kept only the in-frame ones, dropping some. The repertoire holds some 600,000 clones, with about 96% as singletons. The sequencing input was naive CD8+ T cells sorted from blood. These receptors were taken from a woman in her 30s in good health. Both conserved end residues are part of each CDR3. Not all rows give a size; the values are once, few, many and, for expanded clones, a class.

TRBJ1-2	TRBV28	NA	14	CASSLNPANYGYTF
TRBJ2-1	TRBV6-5	NA	14	CASSTGTSGAEQFF
TRBJ2-1	TRBV28	NA	16	CASSPAAESSYNEQFF
TRBJ2-7	TRBV2	NA	15	CASSQDTLVDYEQYF
TRBJ2-3	TRBV7-9	NA	15	CASSLARVRTDTQYF
TRBJ2-1	TRBV7-6	NA	13	CASSLGTPSEQFF
TRBJ2-1	TRBV6-5	NA	15	CASGGEGGSYNEQFF
TRBJ1-1	TRBV7-9	NA	11	CASSFNLEAFF
TRBJ2-5	TRBV27	NA	14	CASSRGLAGETQYF
TRBJ2-1	TRBV7-6	NA	15	CASSWEWDSYNEQFF
TRBJ2-6	TRBV15	NA	20	CATSRLRQNLVSSGANVLTF
TRBJ2-1	TRBV2	NA	16	CASSESRGTSLAEQFF
TRBJ2-1	TRBV2	NA	15	CASSETGGVSNEQFF
TRBJ2-7	TRBV28	NA	17	CASSLGGLLAGSNEQYF
TRBJ2-7	TRBV19	NA	13	CATKAGTNGEQYF
TRBJ1-3	TRBV7-8	NA	14	CASILGPSGNTIYF
TRBJ1-1	TRBV27	NA	11	CASRQGTEAFF
TRBJ2-1	TRBV19	NA	15	CASSPRTGEHNEQFF
TRBJ2-1	TRBV13	NA	16	CASSSTSGRDGDEQFF
TRBJ2-7	TRBV27	NA	13	CASQGLDSYEQYF
TRBJ2-7	TRBV2	NA	12	CASRPLAGVQYF
TRBJ1-6	TRBV4-1	NA	13	CASSQGPFSPLHF
TRBJ2-5	TRBV5-4	NA	17	CASSSPGTTISQETQYF
TRBJ2-3	TRBV28	NA	13	CASSFDSTDTQYF
TRBJ2-1	TRBV29-1	NA	12	CSVELVGDEQFF
TRBJ2-7	TRBV28	NA	16	CASGAGLAGGPSEQYF
TRBJ2-1	TRBV7-7	NA	13	CASSPSSYNEQFF
TRBJ1-2	TRBV6-1	NA	13	CASSEWQALAYTF
TRBJ1-4	TRBV2	few	15	CASSEGWGTNEKLFF
TRBJ1-5	TRBV30	NA	13	CAWSGDGNQPQHF
TRBJ2-7	TRBV6-5	NA	14	CASSWREANYEQYF
TRBJ1-5	TRBV28	NA	14	CASSLSGGGQPQHF
TRBJ1-6	TRBV4-1	NA	13	CASSQGEKTPLHF
TRBJ2-4	TRBV6-5	once	14	CASNDGVTKNIQYF
TRBJ2-7	TRBV28	NA	13	CASMGRVSYEQYF
TRBJ2-7	TRBV6-5	NA	14	CASSPRGMRNEQYF
TRBJ2-3	TRBV14	NA	13	CASSQVHTDTQYF
TRBJ2-5	TRBV28	NA	13	CASSFWRVETQYF
TRBJ1-2	TRBV10-2	NA	14	CASSEVAGMDGYTF
TRBJ2-7	TRBV6-6	once	15	CASSYSSPGSYEQYF
TRBJ2-2	TRBV5-1	NA	17	CASSFTRQGFDTGELFF
TRBJ1-2	TRBV19	NA	16	CASSRDREEIFYGYTF
TRBJ2-1	TRBV6-5	NA	13	CASRGTALDEQFF
TRBJ2-3	TRBV27	NA	14	CASSLGLGADTQYF
TRBJ1-2	TRBV13	NA	14	CASSFLGANYGYTF
TRBJ2-6	TRBV14	NA	17	CASSQTGTASGANVLTF
TRBJ1-1	TRBV9	NA	15	CASSGGGNMNTEAFF
TRBJ1-2	TRBV27	NA	15	CASSLAGQGLTGYTF
TRBJ2-1	TRBV6-1	once	13	CASNAGQYNEQFF
TRBJ2-1	TRBV27	NA	14	CASSLAAAYNEQFF
TRBJ2-7	TRBV13	NA	15	CASSYTSGLLREQYF
TRBJ2-1	TRBV6-1	NA	18	CASSEVPSGRTSYNEQFF
TRBJ1-2	TRBV30	NA	11	CAWDRGHGYTF
TRBJ2-7	TRBV29-1	once	13	CSVETAETYEQYF
TRBJ1-5	TRBV2	once	18	CASSGGFWTGEVNQPQHF
TRBJ2-1	TRBV27	NA	14	CASGAGGAYNEQFF
TRBJ2-7	TRBV2	NA	13	CASTASGRNEQYF
TRBJ2-3	TRBV27	once	18	CASTPYGASGTGTDTQYF